This T cell receptor (beta chain) was documented in a study of blood T cell repertoires in COVID-19. About the research overall: Specimens from acute and convalescent COVID-19 originated in the United States, Italy and Spain. From T cells, B-cell-depleted T cells, or PBMCs came the material, which was cDNA or gDNA.

Original processing notes: Reference gene primer amplification gave nucleated cell count estimates. Sequencing used immunoSEQ multiplex PCR; TCRdb keeps in-frame clones, though not all of them. V, J and clone size are taken as reported in that table, and D and trimming were inferred from the DNA itself. The sample includes about 28,000 clones, about 90% of them seen just once. Sequences were obtained from peripheral blood. The origin of this receptor is a man aged 55-75 years with active COVID-19.

The CDR3 region has the DNA TGTGCCAGCTCACCAGGGCAGAAGGCATATAATGAAAAACTGTTTTTT. Protein: CASSPGQKAYNEKLFF. The rearrangement joins TRBV18 to TRBJ1-4; D uncertain. V was trimmed by 2 bases and J by 4 bases, leaving 14 bases between them. The CDR3 extends over 16 amino acids. CDR1 KGHSH and CDR2 LQKENI come from the germline V gene. The variable domain in full, with the rest retrieved from reference TRBV18 and TRBJ1-4, is NAGVMQNPRHLVRRRGQEARLRCSPMKGHSHVYWYRQLPEEGLKFMVYLQKENIIDESGMPKERFSAEFPKEGPSILRIQQVVRGDSAAYFCASSPGQKAYNEKLFFGSGTQLSVL.